This T cell receptor (beta chain) was observed in a study of type 1 regulatory T cells. Study details: An in vitro protocol generated T-allo10, a Tr1-enriched, alloantigen-specific CD4 T cell product.

CDR1 is MNHEY and CDR2 is SMNVEV in the germline V gene (reference sequence). V was clipped by 9 bases and J by 3 bases, with 12 bases between them. This CDR3 is 12 amino acids long. TCRdb used MiXCR to reprocess the reads, holding one entry per CDR3 protein. The repertoire has approximately 43,000 distinct CDR3 sequences, 9.5% to 15% of them found once; the top ten carry over 7.5%. Concerning this clonotype itself: The antigen remains undetermined. This may arise from a read error, as a much more abundant clone is one base away.

Study results and caveats: Compared with non-Tr1 cells, Tr1 cells showed a narrower TCR repertoire.

This TCR was recovered from a human donor in good health. The chain has TRBV27 and TRBJ2-7, with D perhaps matching TRBD1 (5 bases). The source material was cultured non-Tr1 T cells, either the whole culture or a sorted T cell fraction (not recorded which). CDR3 bases: TGTGCCAGGAGGAACAGGTTCTACGAGCAGTACTTC. It codes for CARRNRFYEQYF.